Following are 5 T cell receptor beta chains from one sample sequenced in a study of metastatic and nonmetastatic thyroid tumors (dated by TCRdb to about 2020). No patient had received any treatment before thyroid surgery. Libraries came from PCR. The sample was run on an Illumina HiSeq 4000. TCRdb trimmed the raw reads at Q25, called clones with MiXCR and kept productive beta chains. The sample data list about 4,300 clones, and roughly 32% of these were observed just once. Jointly, the top ten make up around a fifth of the sample. The sequencing sample was made of adjacent normal tissue. All receptors come from a female donor with papillary thyroid cancer or a benign thyroid nodule (not recorded which). Some clones in this sample may be carry-over from other donors' samples.

In its sample, this clone ranks as medium-sized. The chain carries TRBV7-9 and TRBJ2-1; 13 bases are shared with TRBD2. This CDR3 has 16 residues. Germline assignment: CDR1 SEHNR and CDR2 FQNEAQ (reference sequence). The V and J ends lost 0 bases and 6 bases, in that order; junction bases with no gene match: 2. The CDR3 loop reads CASSLATSGRSNEQFF. As DNA, the CDR3 is TGTGCCAGCAGCTTAGCGACTAGCGGGAGGTCCAATGAGCAGTTCTTC.

The chain carries TRBV28 and TRBJ2-7; no clear D gene. Per germline, CDR1 MDHEN and CDR2 SYDVKM. This CDR3 is 14 amino acids long. Trimming took off 2 bases at V and 7 bases at J, with 15 bases between the two ends. The CDR3 is CASSLPSGLREQYF. CDR3 in DNA: TGTGCCAGCAGTTTACCTAGTGGGCTAAGGGAGCAGTACTTC.

This clone was seen a single time. This chain joins TRBV30 and TRBJ2-3; 8 positions match TRBD1. The CDR3 is 14 amino acids. Germline trimming cut 1 base from V and 5 bases from J; bases unmatched to any gene: 5. In germline, CDR1 is GTSNPN, CDR2 SVGIG (reference sequence). The CDR3 coding sequence is TGTGCCTGGAGTGCAGGGGGCGGCGAAGATACGCAGTATTTT. It specifies CAWSAGGGEDTQYF.

A note on this clone: One end of the junction fails to match germline, which may point to a read error. This sequence joins TRBV9 and TRBJ1-3; no firm D call. CDR3 length: 16 residues. Looked up from germline, CDR1 is SGDLS and CDR2 is YYNGEE. DNA for the CDR3: TGTGCCAGCAGCGGCCTCGGATGGGCGATCGGAAAAACCAGATATTTT. Protein product: CASSGLGWAIGKTRYF.

V gene TRBV12-3 or TRBV12-4 combines with J gene TRBJ2-1, with 9 positions matching TRBD2. J gave up 4 bases and V 7 bases, and 8 bases lay outside the gene matches. This CDR3 comprises 15 residues. The CDR3 loop reads CASIQLAGSYNEQFF. The CDR3 nucleotides are TGTGCCAGCATTCAGCTAGCGGGATCTTACAATGAGCAGTTCTTC.